These 30 T cell receptor beta chains were all obtained from the same sample, sequenced in a study of cytomegalovirus exposure and HLA in healthy donors. Primers: 60 Vbeta forward and 13 Jbeta reverse. Method: immunoSEQ multiplex PCR; TCRdb's copy keeps in-frame clones and lacks some. The sample carries about 210,000 clones, 75% to 80% recorded once. What was sequenced was PBMCs. Every receptor here comes from a male donor in good health and CMV-seronegative.

J is TRBJ1-2 and V is TRBV6-1, with a weak D call TRBD1 (5 bases). V was cut by 7 bases and J by 5 bases, with 11 bases left in between. Germline CDR1 and CDR2: MNHNS and SASEGT. The CDR3 extends over 12 amino acids. The DNA for the CDR3 is TGTGCCAGCACAGGGACTCAATATGGCTACACCTTC. It encodes CASTGTQYGYTF.

The rearrangement joins TRBV27 to TRBJ2-6, with D perhaps matching TRBD1 (5 bases). Trimming cost V 0 bases and J 0 bases, with 6 bases left between them. From germline, CDR1 is MNHEY and CDR2 SMNVEV (reference sequence). The length of the CDR3 is 16 residues. CDR3 region: CASSLSGPSGANVLTF. The CDR3 nucleotides read TGTGCCAGCAGTTTATCGGGGCCCTCTGGGGCCAACGTCCTGACTTTC. The variable domain in full, completed from reference TRBV27 and TRBJ2-6, reads EAQVTQNPRYLITVTGKKLTVTCSQNMNHEYMSWYRQDPGLGLRQIYYSMNVEVTDKGDVPEGYKVSRKEKRNFPLILESPSPNQTSLYFCASSLSGPSGANVLTFGAGSRLTVL.

The chain couples TRBV27 to TRBJ2-3; 8 bases map to TRBD2. Germline V gives CDR1 MNHEY, CDR2 SMNVEV (reference sequence). The CDR3 has 16 residues. Losses at the gene ends were 7 bases for V and 1 base for J; bases not matched to a gene: 10. The CDR3 loop is CASKGTGGFRTDTQYF. CDR3 sequence (DNA): TGTGCCAGCAAGGGGACGGGGGGGTTTCGCACAGATACGCAGTATTTT.

The chain links TRBV28 to TRBJ1-2; no definite D call. CDR3 size: 13 residues. V dropped 2 bases and J dropped 4 bases, with 8 bases sitting between them. Germline-derived CDR1 and CDR2 are MDHEN and SYDVKM. The DNA for the CDR3 is TGTGCCAGCAGTTTACCGGGGAGCTATGGCTACACCTTC. Amino acid sequence: CASSLPGSYGYTF.

This chain links TRBV4-3 with TRBJ1-3, with TRBD1 matching 7 bases. With V trimmed by 1 base and J by 4 bases, 7 bases remained unmatched. CDR1 and CDR2 from the germline V gene are LGHNA and YSLEER. CDR3 length: 16 residues. CDR3 in DNA: TGCGCCAGCAGCCAAGCAAGTGAGGGGGCAGGAAACACCATATATTTT. Translation: CASSQASEGAGNTIYF.

This clone showed up many times. The chain is built from TRBV7-6 and TRBJ2-7, with a tentative D call TRBD2 (6 bases). Germline V CDR1 and CDR2: SGHVS, FNYEAQ. Trimming removed 5 bases at V and 3 bases at J, with 11 bases between. This CDR3 is built from 13 residues. The CDR3, as DNA: TGTGCCAGCAGCGCGGGACCGAACTACGAGCAGTACTTC. Translated: CASSAGPNYEQYF.

The chain carries TRBV9 and TRBJ2-7, with 14 bases matching TRBD2. The junction had 13 bases not matched to a gene; V was cut back by 5 bases and J by 3 bases. This CDR3 spans 18 amino acids. From germline, CDR1 is SGDLS and CDR2 YYNGEE. The CDR3 protein is CASSPGTSGRRIGYEQYF. The CDR3 nucleotides read TGTGCCAGCAGTCCAGGGACTAGCGGGAGAAGAATAGGCTACGAGCAGTACTTC.

This chain joins TRBV2 and TRBJ2-4; the D is unclear. Trimming took 6 bases from V and 3 from J, leaving 3 bases between them. There are 11 residues in the CDR3. Germline V CDR1 and CDR2: SNHLY, FYNNEI. For the CDR3, the DNA is TGTGCCAGCAGCGTCAAAAACATTCAGTACTTC. Translation gives CASSVKNIQYF.

The chain has TRBV7-9 and TRBJ2-3; 10 bases agree with TRBD2. Germline V gene data show CDR1 as SEHNR and CDR2 as FQNEAQ (reference sequence). The CDR3 sequence is 19 residues long. J gave up 3 bases and V 4 bases, and 16 bases lay outside the gene matches. The CDR3 region is CASSSRIGGIAGGTDTQYF. CDR3 sequence (DNA): TGTGCCAGCAGCTCGAGAATCGGTGGGATAGCGGGAGGTACAGATACGCAGTATTTT.

V and J are TRBV28 and TRBJ2-3; 14 bases are shared with TRBD2. Germline trimming cut 6 bases from V and 1 base from J; bases unmatched to any gene: 18. The CDR3 is made up of 21 amino acids. Germline CDR1 is MDHEN and CDR2 is SYDVKM. CDR3 DNA sequence: TGTGCCAGCAGAACCTTTAGGACTAGCGGGGGGAGACCCTGGGGCACAGATACGCAGTATTTT. Protein product: CASRTFRTSGGRPWGTDTQYF.

V and J are TRBV18 and TRBJ2-1; TRBD1 matches at 11 bases. V gave up 5 bases and J gave up 5 bases; unmatched junction bases: 8. This CDR3 comprises 16 residues. Germline values: CDR1 KGHSH, CDR2 LQKENI. The CDR3 DNA follows: TGTGCCAGCTCAATCCGGGACAGGGGGGGTCACAATGAGCAGTTCTTC. This codes for CASSIRDRGGHNEQFF.

The J gene is TRBJ2-5, the V gene TRBV7-8; D might be TRBD2 (6 bases). The CDR3 consists of 19 residues. Trimming stripped 0 bases from V and 2 bases from J, with 22 bases between. The germline CDR1 and CDR2 sequences are SGHVS and FQNEAQ. The chain's CDR3 is CASSLAVLATKLIQETQYF. Here the CDR3 DNA reads TGTGCCAGCAGCTTAGCGGTCCTAGCGACAAAACTAATTCAAGAGACCCAGTACTTC.

Only a few counts were recorded for this clone. V gene TRBV19 combines with J gene TRBJ2-3; 8 positions match TRBD1. The CDR3 runs 17 residues. Trimming at V came to 1 base and at J to 3 bases, leaving 9 bases not matched to a gene. Germline assignment: CDR1 LNHDA and CDR2 SQIVND (reference sequence). The CDR3 DNA reads TGTGCCAGTAGTATAGTCGCGCAGGGGGCAGGGACAGATACGCAGTATTTT. Translation gives CASSIVAQGAGTDTQYF.

Note on this clone: Other nucleotide sequences in the sample specify the same CDR3. This rearrangement joins TRBV30 to TRBJ2-2, with D possibly TRBD2 on 5 matching bases. CDR3 length: 14 amino acids. Germline V gives CDR1 GTSNPN, CDR2 SVGIG (reference sequence). V was shortened by 0 bases and J by 2 bases, with 7 bases between the two germline ends. In DNA, the CDR3 is TGTGCCTGGAGTGTACGGGGAAACACCGGGGAGCTGTTTTTT. It is translated as CAWSVRGNTGELFF.

The chain combines TRBV18 with TRBJ1-1; D gene ambiguous. V lost 1 base to trimming and J lost 4 bases, with 13 bases between them. The germline V gene encodes CDR1 KGHSH and CDR2 LQKENI. The CDR3 consists of 15 residues. Here the CDR3 DNA reads TGTGCCAGCTCACCACAGGGCGGAGGATCCACTGAAGCTTTCTTT. It specifies CASSPQGGGSTEAFF.

This clone showed up just once. Mismatch with germline at one junction end may stem from a read error. V gene TRBV7-2 combines with J gene TRBJ2-2; possibly TRBD2 for D (5 bases). From germline, CDR1 is SGHTA and CDR2 FQGNSA. The CDR3 has 15 amino acids. The CDR3 protein is CASSSGPRNTGELFF. CDR3 nucleotide sequence: TGTGCCAGCAGCTCCGGTCCCAGGAACACCGGGGAGCTGTTCTTT.

The chain recombines TRBV5-4 with TRBJ2-7, with D possibly TRBD1 on 5 matching bases. With 0 bases removed from V and 1 base from J, the gap between germline ends came to 14 bases. The germline V gene has CDR1 SGHNT and CDR2 YYREEE (reference sequence). The CDR3 is made up of 16 amino acids. CDR3 bases: TGTGCCAGCAGCTTGGGGGGCCCGGCGGATTCCTACGAGCAGTACTTC. This translates into CASSLGGPADSYEQYF.

The gene calls are TRBV14 and TRBJ2-3, with 7 bases matching TRBD2. The length of the CDR3 is 16 residues. Germline V CDR1 and CDR2: SGHDN, FVKESK. V lost 5 bases and J lost 2; bases outside the gene matches: 10. This CDR3 is CASSAHLTSPTDTQYF. The CDR3 DNA is TGTGCCAGCAGCGCACATCTGACTAGCCCCACAGATACGCAGTATTTT.

The CDR3 DNA follows: TGCGCCAGCAGCCAAGGAGTCGGAGGGGGCGGTAGCTATGGCTACACCTTC. Protein sequence: CASSQGVGGGGSYGYTF. The chain is built from TRBV4-3 and TRBJ1-2, with 7 bases identical to TRBD1. Germline lookup yields CDR1 LGHNA and CDR2 YSLEER. The CDR3 covers 17 residues. J gave up 4 bases and V 1 base, and 12 bases lay outside the gene matches.

V usage is TRBV2 and J usage is TRBJ1-1; D call uncertain. The CDR3 extends over 14 amino acids. Germline V gives CDR1 SNHLY, CDR2 FYNNEI. Trimming took 7 bases from V and 1 from J, leaving 13 bases between them. The CDR3 DNA reads as TGTGCCAGCAACAGCAGGATCCCGAACACTGAAGCTTTCTTT. Translation gives CASNSRIPNTEAFF.

V usage is TRBV11-2 and J usage is TRBJ2-7, with D possibly being TRBD2 (6 bases). Per germline, CDR1 SGHAT and CDR2 FQNNGV. This CDR3 has 13 residues. V gave up 3 bases and J gave up 5 bases, with 11 bases separating them. CDR3 nucleotides: TGTGCCAGCAGCTTTGAACTAGCCGACGAGCAGTACTTC. Its translation is CASSFELADEQYF.

The chain carries TRBV6-5 and TRBJ2-3; perhaps TRBD1 as D (5 bases). The V gene lost 0 bases and the J gene lost 2 bases, with 6 bases spanning the gap. Germline CDR1 MNHEY, CDR2 SVGAGI. This CDR3 is 14 amino acids long. CDR3 loop: CASSYSGPTDTQYF. CDR3 nucleotide sequence: TGTGCCAGCAGTTACTCGGGGCCCACAGATACGCAGTATTTT.

This clone was detected once. The CDR3 region has the DNA TGTGCCGCCGGGAAAATGAATTCACCCCTCCACTTT. Translation: CAAGKMNSPLHF. The chain joins TRBV30 to TRBJ1-6; D uncertain. CDR3 length: 12 amino acids. CDR1 is GTSNPN and CDR2 is SVGIG in the germline V gene (reference sequence). The ends were cut back, 8 bases at V and 7 bases at J, with 12 bases in the middle. The complete variable domain, with remaining parts taken from reference TRBV30 and TRBJ1-6, reads SQTIHQWPATLVQPVGSPLSLECTVEGTSNPNLYWYRQAAGRGLQLLFYSVGIGQISSEVPQNLSASRPQDRQFILSSKKLLLSDSGFYLCAAGKMNSPLHFGNGTRLTVT.

In this sample, this clone turned up a few times. The rearrangement uses TRBV7-9 and TRBJ1-6; TRBD1 aligns across 7 bases. Looked up from germline, CDR1 is SEHNR and CDR2 is FQNEAQ (reference sequence). The CDR3 extends over 15 amino acids. The V and J ends lost 6 bases and 7 bases, in that order; junction bases with no gene match: 9. CDR3 region: CASSSKTGPNSPLHF. The DNA for the CDR3 is TGTGCCAGCAGTTCCAAGACAGGGCCGAATTCACCCCTCCACTTT.

This chain joins TRBV5-1 and TRBJ2-7; 7 nucleotides align to TRBD1. The J segment lost 0 bases and the V segment lost 0 bases, leaving 6 bases of the junction unmatched. Germline V gives CDR1 SGHRS, CDR2 YFSETQ. The CDR3 is 16 amino acids. CDR3 bases: TGCGCCAGCAGCTTGGTCGTTGGGACAGCCTCCTACGAGCAGTACTTC. Translation gives CASSLVVGTASYEQYF.

A word on this clone: An end of the junction does not agree with germline; a read error may underlie this. V is TRBV27 and J is TRBJ1-1; D remains unclear. In germline, CDR1 is MNHEY, CDR2 SMNVEV (reference sequence). The CDR3 has 13 residues. The CDR3 DNA is TGTGTCAGCAGTTTATCCCCGGGGACTGAAGCTTTCTTT. The encoded protein is CVSSLSPGTEAFF.

V and J are TRBV28 and TRBJ1-1, with D unresolved. CDR3 length equals 12 residues. Germline V lookup: CDR1 MDHEN, CDR2 SYDVKM. V lost 7 bases, J lost 0 bases, and 6 bases lay in between. The CDR3 here is CASTPLNTEAFF. For the CDR3, the DNA is TGTGCCAGCACCCCGTTGAACACTGAAGCTTTCTTT. Full variable domain (rest looked up from reference TRBV28 and TRBJ1-1): DVKVTQSSRYLVKRTGEKVFLECVQDMDHENMFWYRQDPGLGLRLIYFSYDVKMKEKGDIPEGYSVSREKKERFSLILESASTNQTSMYLCASTPLNTEAFFGQGTRLTVV.

In this sample, this clone turned up a few times. The V and J genes are TRBV6-6 and TRBJ2-2, with D perhaps matching TRBD2 (6 bases). The germline V gene has CDR1 MNHNY and CDR2 SVGAGI (reference sequence). There are 15 residues in the CDR3. Deletions cut 7 bases from V and 4 bases from J, with 16 bases between. The chain's CDR3 is CASTVLGGTTGELFF. The CDR3 DNA is TGTGCCAGCACCGTCCTGGGCGGGACCACCGGGGAGCTGTTTTTT.

The rearrangement links TRBV7-8 to TRBJ1-2; 12 nucleotides agree with TRBD1. With V trimmed by 8 bases and J by 6 bases, 10 bases remained unmatched. CDR3 length: 15 residues. Germline V gives CDR1 SGHVS, CDR2 FQNEAQ. CDR3 bases: TGTGCCAGCGGACTACCGGGACAGGGGGCAGATGGCTACACCTTC. Encoded protein: CASGLPGQGADGYTF.

This chain joins TRBV5-1 and TRBJ1-4; 8 bases are a match to TRBD1. Germline V gene data show CDR1 as SGHRS and CDR2 as YFSETQ. This CDR3 spans 15 amino acids. V lost 0 bases and J lost 5; bases outside the gene matches: 3. This CDR3 is CASSLADRGNEKLFF. The DNA of the CDR3 is TGCGCCAGCAGCTTGGCAGACAGGGGCAATGAAAAACTGTTTTTT.